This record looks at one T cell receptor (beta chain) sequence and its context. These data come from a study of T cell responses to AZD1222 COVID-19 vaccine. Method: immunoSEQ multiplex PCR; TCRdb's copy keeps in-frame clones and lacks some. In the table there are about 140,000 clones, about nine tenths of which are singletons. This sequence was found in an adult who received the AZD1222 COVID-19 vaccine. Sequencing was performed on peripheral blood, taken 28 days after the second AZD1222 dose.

The CDR3 nucleotides read TGTGCCATCCAAGACAGTATCTATGGCTACACCTTC. As protein: CAIQDSIYGYTF. J is TRBJ1-2 and V is TRBV10-3; TRBD1 might be the D (5 bases). V dropped 8 bases and J dropped 4 bases, with 11 bases sitting between them. Germline lookup yields CDR1 ENHRY and CDR2 SYGVKD. This CDR3 spans 12 amino acids.